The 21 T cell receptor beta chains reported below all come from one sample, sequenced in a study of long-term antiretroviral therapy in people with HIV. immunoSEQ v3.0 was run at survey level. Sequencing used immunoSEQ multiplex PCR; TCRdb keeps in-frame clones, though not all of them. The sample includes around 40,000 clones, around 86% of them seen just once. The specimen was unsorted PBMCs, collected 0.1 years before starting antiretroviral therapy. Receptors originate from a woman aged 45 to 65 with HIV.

As DNA, the CDR3 is TGTGCCAGCAGTGAAGTGCGCAGTTCGGAAAAACTGTTTTTT. Residues: CASSEVRSSEKLFF. V is TRBV25-1 and J is TRBJ1-4, with D uncertain. Trimming took 2 bases from V and 8 from J, leaving 12 bases between them. The CDR3 sequence is 14 residues long. Germline CDR1 and CDR2: MGHDK and SYGVNS.

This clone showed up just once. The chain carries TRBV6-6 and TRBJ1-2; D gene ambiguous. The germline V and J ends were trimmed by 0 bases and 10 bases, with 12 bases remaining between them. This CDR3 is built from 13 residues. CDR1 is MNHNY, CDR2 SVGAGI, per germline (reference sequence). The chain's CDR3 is CASSYSENYNYTF. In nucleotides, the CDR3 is TGTGCCAGCAGTTACTCAGAAAACTATAACTACACCTTC.

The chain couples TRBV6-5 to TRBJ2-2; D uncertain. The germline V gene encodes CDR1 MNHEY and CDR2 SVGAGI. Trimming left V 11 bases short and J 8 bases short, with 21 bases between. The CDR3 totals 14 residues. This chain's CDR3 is CAARFQVPRGELFF. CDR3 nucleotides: TGTGCCGCAAGATTCCAGGTCCCTCGGGGGGAGCTGTTTTTT.

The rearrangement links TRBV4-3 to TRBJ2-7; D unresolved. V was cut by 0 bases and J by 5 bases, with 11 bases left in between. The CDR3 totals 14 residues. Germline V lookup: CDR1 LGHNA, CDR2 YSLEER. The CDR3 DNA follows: TGCGCCAGCAGCCAAGATAGGGTCGTCGACGAGCAGTACTTC. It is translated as CASSQDRVVDEQYF.

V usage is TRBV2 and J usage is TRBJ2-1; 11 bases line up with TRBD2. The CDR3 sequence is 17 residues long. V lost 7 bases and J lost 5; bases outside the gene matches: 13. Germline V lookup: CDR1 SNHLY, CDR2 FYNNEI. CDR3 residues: CASNISPRGLADNEQFF. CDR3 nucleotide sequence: TGTGCCAGCAATATCTCTCCGCGGGGACTAGCGGACAATGAGCAGTTCTTC.

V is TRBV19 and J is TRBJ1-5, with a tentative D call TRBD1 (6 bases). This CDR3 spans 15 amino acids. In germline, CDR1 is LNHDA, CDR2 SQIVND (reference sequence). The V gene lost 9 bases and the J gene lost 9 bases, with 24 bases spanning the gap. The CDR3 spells CASPHRVGSRGPQHF. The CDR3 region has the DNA TGTGCCAGCCCACACAGGGTAGGCAGTCGTGGGCCCCAGCATTTT.

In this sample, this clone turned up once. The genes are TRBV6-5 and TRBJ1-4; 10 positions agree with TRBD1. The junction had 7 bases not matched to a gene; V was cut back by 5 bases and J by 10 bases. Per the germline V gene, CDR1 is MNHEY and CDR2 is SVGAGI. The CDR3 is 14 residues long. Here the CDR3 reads CASSQDRGQGKLFF. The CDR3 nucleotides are TGTGCCAGCAGTCAAGACAGGGGGCAGGGAAAACTGTTTTTT.

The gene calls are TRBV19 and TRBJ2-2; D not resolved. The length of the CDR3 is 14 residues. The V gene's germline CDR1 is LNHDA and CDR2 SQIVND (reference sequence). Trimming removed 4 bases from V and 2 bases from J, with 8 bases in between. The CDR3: CASSNPANTGELFF. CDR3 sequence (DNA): TGTGCCAGTAGTAATCCCGCAAACACCGGGGAGCTGTTTTTT.

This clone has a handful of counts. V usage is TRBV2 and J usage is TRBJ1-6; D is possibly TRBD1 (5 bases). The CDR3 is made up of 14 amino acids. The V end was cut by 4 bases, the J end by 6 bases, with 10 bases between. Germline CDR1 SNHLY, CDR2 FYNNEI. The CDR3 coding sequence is TGTGCCAGCAGTGGCCGAAGGGGTAATTCACCCCTCCACTTT. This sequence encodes CASSGRRGNSPLHF.

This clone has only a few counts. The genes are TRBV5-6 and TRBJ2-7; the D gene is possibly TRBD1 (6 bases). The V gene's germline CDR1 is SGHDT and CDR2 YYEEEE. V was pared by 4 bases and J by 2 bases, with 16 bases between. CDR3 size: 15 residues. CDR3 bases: TGTGCCAGCAGCATATCGGGACACTCAACCTACGAGCAGTACTTC. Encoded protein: CASSISGHSTYEQYF.

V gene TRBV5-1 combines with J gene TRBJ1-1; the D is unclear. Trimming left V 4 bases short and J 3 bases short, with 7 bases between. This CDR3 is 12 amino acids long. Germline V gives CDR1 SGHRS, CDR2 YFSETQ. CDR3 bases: TGCGCCAGCAGCCGCTACGACACTGAAGCTTTCTTT. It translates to CASSRYDTEAFF.

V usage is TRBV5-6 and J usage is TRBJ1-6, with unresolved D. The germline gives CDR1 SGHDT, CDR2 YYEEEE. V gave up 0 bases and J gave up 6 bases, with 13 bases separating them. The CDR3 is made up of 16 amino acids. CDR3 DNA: TGTGCCAGCAGCTTGGCCTCGCAGACGGGTAATTCACCCCTCCACTTT. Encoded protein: CASSLASQTGNSPLHF.

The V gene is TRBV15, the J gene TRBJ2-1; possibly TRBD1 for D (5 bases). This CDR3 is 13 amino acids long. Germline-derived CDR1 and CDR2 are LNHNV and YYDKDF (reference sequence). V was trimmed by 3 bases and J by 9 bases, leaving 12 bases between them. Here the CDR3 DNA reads TGTGCCACCAGCAGGGACATAGGGTTTGAGCAGTTCTTC. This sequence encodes CATSRDIGFEQFF.

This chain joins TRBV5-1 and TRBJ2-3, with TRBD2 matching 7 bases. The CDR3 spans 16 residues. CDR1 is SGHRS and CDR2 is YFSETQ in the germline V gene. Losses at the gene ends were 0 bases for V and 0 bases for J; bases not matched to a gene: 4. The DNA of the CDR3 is TGCGCCAGCAGCTTGGTGGTTAGCGGGAGCACAGATACGCAGTATTTT. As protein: CASSLVVSGSTDTQYF.

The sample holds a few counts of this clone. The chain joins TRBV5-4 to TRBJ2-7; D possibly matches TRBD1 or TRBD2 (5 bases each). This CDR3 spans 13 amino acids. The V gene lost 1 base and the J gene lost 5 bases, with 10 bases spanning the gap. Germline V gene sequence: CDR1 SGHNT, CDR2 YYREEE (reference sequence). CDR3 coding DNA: TGTGCCAGCAGCTTGATGGGGGACCACGAGCAGTACTTC. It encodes CASSLMGDHEQYF.

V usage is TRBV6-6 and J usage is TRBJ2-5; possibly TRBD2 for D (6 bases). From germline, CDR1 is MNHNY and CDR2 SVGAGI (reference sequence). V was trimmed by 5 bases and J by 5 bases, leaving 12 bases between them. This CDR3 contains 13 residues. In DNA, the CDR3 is TGTGCCAGCAGTCGGGACTTAAGGGAGACCCAGTACTTC. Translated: CASSRDLRETQYF.

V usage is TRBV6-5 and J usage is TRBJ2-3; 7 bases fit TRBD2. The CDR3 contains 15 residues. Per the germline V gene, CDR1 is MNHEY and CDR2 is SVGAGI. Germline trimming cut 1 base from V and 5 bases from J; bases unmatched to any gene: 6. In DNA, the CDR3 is TGTGCCAGCAGTTACTGGACTAGTCGGGGAGATACGCAGTATTTT. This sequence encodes CASSYWTSRGDTQYF.

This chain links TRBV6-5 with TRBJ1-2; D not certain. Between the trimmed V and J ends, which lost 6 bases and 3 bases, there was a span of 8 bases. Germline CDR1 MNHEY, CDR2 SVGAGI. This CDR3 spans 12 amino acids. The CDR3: CASRPLDYGYTF. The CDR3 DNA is TGTGCCAGCAGACCGTTGGACTATGGCTACACCTTC.

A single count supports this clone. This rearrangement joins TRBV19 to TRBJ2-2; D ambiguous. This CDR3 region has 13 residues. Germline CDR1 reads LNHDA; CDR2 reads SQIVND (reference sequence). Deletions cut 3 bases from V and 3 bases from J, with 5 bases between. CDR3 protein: CASSMGYTGELFF. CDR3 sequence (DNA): TGTGCCAGTAGTATGGGTTACACCGGGGAGCTGTTTTTT.

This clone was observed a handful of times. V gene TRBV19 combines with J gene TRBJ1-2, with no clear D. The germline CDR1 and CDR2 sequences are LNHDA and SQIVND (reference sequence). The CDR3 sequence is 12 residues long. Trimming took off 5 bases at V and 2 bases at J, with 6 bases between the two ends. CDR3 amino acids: CASSGQNYGYTF. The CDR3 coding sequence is TGTGCCAGTAGTGGGCAGAACTATGGCTACACCTTC.

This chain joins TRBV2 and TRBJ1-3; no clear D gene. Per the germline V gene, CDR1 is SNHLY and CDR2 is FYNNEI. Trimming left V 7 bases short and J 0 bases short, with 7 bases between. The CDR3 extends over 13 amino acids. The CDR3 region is CASKFLSGNTIYF. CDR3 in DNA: TGTGCCAGCAAATTCCTCTCTGGAAACACCATATATTTT.